This TCR beta chain was profiled in a study of blood T cell repertoires in COVID-19. The CDR3 is made up of 13 amino acids. The germline V and J ends were trimmed by 3 bases and 5 bases, with 10 bases remaining between them. CDR1 and CDR2 (germline): SGHTA, FQGNSA. Assay used: immunoSEQ multiplex PCR; TCRdb lists only in-frame clones, some missing. The sample carries just under 150,000 clones, approximately 87% recorded once. The V and J genes are TRBV7-2 and TRBJ2-5; D might be TRBD1 (6 bases). The TCR sequence derives from a woman between 45 and 60 years old with active or convalescent COVID-19. The specimen sequenced was peripheral blood. CDR3 region: CASSLNRDETQYF. DNA of the CDR3: TGTGCCAGCAGCTTGAACAGGGATGAGACCCAGTACTTC.